The 12 T cell receptor beta chains below all came from one sample that was sequenced in a study of early T cells in non-severe SARS-CoV-2 infection. One entry per CDR3 protein, called by TCRdb with MiXCR from the 5' RACE reads. The repertoire holds approximately 71,000 distinct CDR3 sequences, with over 9% as singletons. Sequencing was performed on whole blood. The source of these receptors is an adult who was a healthcare worker with PCR-confirmed SARS-CoV-2 infection or an uninfected control (not recorded which).

This chain uses TRBV10-3 with TRBJ1-2; 9 nucleotides match TRBD1. The CDR3 spans 17 residues. Germline-derived CDR1 and CDR2 are ENHRY and SYGVKD. V shed 6 bases, J shed 4 bases, and the junction held 15 bases outside the gene matches. Written as DNA, the CDR3 is TGTGCCATCAGGTCCGGGACAGGGCCTGTAAGTTCCTATGGCTACACCTTC. Translation gives CAIRSGTGPVSSYGYTF.

This clonotype came up many times. The chain combines TRBV6-2 or TRBV6-3 with TRBJ1-5; D unresolved. Deletions cut 6 bases from V and 2 bases from J, with 11 bases between. The CDR3 covers 14 residues. From germline, CDR1 is MNHEY and CDR2 SVGEGT. As DNA, the CDR3 is TGTGCCAGCAGGACCGACGGGGGCAATCAGCCCCAGCATTTT. Its translation: CASRTDGGNQPQHF.

This clonotype occurred a few times. The chain recombines TRBV20-1 with TRBJ2-2, with 8 bases lining up with TRBD1. Germline CDR1 and CDR2: DFQATT and SNEGSKA (reference sequence). The CDR3 spans 13 residues. Trimming took 3 bases from V and 9 from J; bases not matched to a gene: 6. The CDR3 DNA sequence: TGCAGTGCTAGTGGCAGGGGGCTCCGGGAGCTGTTTTTT. Translating it yields CSASGRGLRELFF.

The chain combines TRBV4-3 with TRBJ2-5; 7 positions agree with TRBD1. Germline trimming cut 1 base from V and 5 bases from J; bases unmatched to any gene: 7. Germline V gene data show CDR1 as LGHNA and CDR2 as YSLEER. This CDR3 has 15 amino acids. This CDR3 is CASSQAQGVGETQYF. In DNA, the CDR3 is TGCGCCAGCAGCCAAGCTCAGGGGGTAGGGGAGACCCAGTACTTC.

V and J are TRBV25-1 and TRBJ1-1; D may be TRBD1 (5 bases). V gave up 6 bases and J gave up 3 bases, with 14 bases separating them. CDR1 is MGHDK, CDR2 SYGVNS, per germline. This CDR3 is 14 amino acids long. CDR3 sequence: CASSPGLGDTEAFF. CDR3 in DNA: TGTGCCAGCAGCCCGGGGCTCGGGGACACTGAAGCTTTCTTT.

This clonotype occurred once. V is TRBV10-3 and J is TRBJ1-5, with D possibly TRBD1 on 6 matching bases. The CDR3 loop spans 16 amino acids. Trimming cost V 0 bases and J 7 bases, with 16 bases left between them. Per germline, CDR1 ENHRY and CDR2 SYGVKD. CDR3 in DNA: TGTGCCATCAGTGAGTCTGCGGGGGGCGCAGGGCAGCCCCAGCATTTT. Translating gives CAISESAGGAGQPQHF.

This clonotype showed up many times. The J gene is TRBJ1-5, the V gene TRBV7-8; D uncertain. Trimming cost V 1 base and J 4 bases, with 11 bases left between them. The CDR3 has 15 residues. The germline V gene encodes CDR1 SGHVS and CDR2 FQNEAQ. The CDR3 protein is CASSLESGRNQPQHF. The CDR3 DNA sequence: TGTGCCAGCAGCTTAGAGTCCGGACGAAATCAGCCCCAGCATTTT.

The J gene is TRBJ1-1, the V gene TRBV5-5; 8 nucleotides align to TRBD1. This CDR3 region has 15 residues. V lost 0 bases and J lost 4; bases outside the gene matches: 5. CDR1 and CDR2 from the germline V gene are SGHKS and YYEKEE (reference sequence). CDR3 nucleotide sequence: TGTGCCAGCAGCTTGGGGACAGGGTACAGCACTGAAGCTTTCTTT. Its translation is CASSLGTGYSTEAFF.

The chain recombines TRBV10-2 with TRBJ2-5; D ambiguous. From germline, CDR1 is WSHSY and CDR2 SAAADI. V was pared by 2 bases and J by 5 bases, with 6 bases between. The CDR3 covers 12 residues. The CDR3 region is CASSEARETQYF. For the CDR3, the DNA is TGCGCCAGCAGTGAGGCCCGGGAGACCCAGTACTTC.

The rearrangement links TRBV27 to TRBJ1-1; unclear D gene. The germline CDR1 and CDR2 sequences are MNHEY and SMNVEV (reference sequence). V lost 2 bases to trimming and J lost 1 base, with 8 bases between them. There are 14 residues in the CDR3. CDR3 residues: CASSLAYPNTEAFF. The CDR3 DNA is TGTGCCAGCAGTTTAGCCTACCCGAACACTGAAGCTTTCTTT.

This clonotype came up many times. The V call is TRBV30, the J call TRBJ1-1; D remains unclear. The CDR3 totals 17 residues. Germline assignment: CDR1 GTSNPN and CDR2 SVGIG (reference sequence). Trimming shortened V by 1 base and J by 1 base, and 19 bases separated the two germline ends. The CDR3 DNA follows: TGTGCCTGGAGTGCACAACACTTCGGACGGGCGAACACTGAAGCTTTCTTT. It codes for CAWSAQHFGRANTEAFF. The full variable domain, in which reference TRBV30 and TRBJ1-1 provide the parts outside the CDR3, is SQTIHQWPATLVQPVGSPLSLECTVEGTSNPNLYWYRQAAGRGLQLLFYSVGIGQISSEVPQNLSASRPQDRQFILSSKKLLLSDSGFYLCAWSAQHFGRANTEAFFGQGTRLTVV.

This clonotype was detected many times. This chain links TRBV6-2 or TRBV6-3 with TRBJ2-1, with D tentatively TRBD1 (5 bases). V was trimmed by 7 bases and J by 6 bases, leaving 10 bases between them. Germline CDR1 MNHEY, CDR2 SVGEGT. CDR3 length: 12 residues. The CDR3 DNA follows: TGTGCCAGCAAGGCAGGGTCCAATGAGCAGTTCTTC. Its protein is CASKAGSNEQFF.